This T cell receptor (beta chain) was sequenced during a study of blood T cell repertoires in COVID-19 (dated by TCRdb to the early 2020s). Describing the broader study: Samples from collaborators originated in the United States, Italy and Spain and spanned both the acute and convalescent phases of COVID-19. The material from the prospective study consisted of cDNA or gDNA derived from T cells, B-cell-depleted T cells, or PBMCs. The repertoires were released in a freely available public database meant as a resource for research on the immune response to SARS-CoV-2. A de-identified subject ID, COVID-19 status, age in years and sex were almost always included in the sample metadata. The dataset comprised deeply sampled blood TCRbeta repertoires from subjects exposed to, actively infected with, or recovered from COVID-19. Where HLA class I and class II types were available, the types were taken from metadata supplied by the sample provider, not from assay-based typing. Samples were obtained from the ongoing ImmuneRACE study (first 160 participants) and from 1,000 to 1,500 subjects provided by 6 global collaborators. General conclusions and limits of the study: How much clinical and demographic metadata was included differed by source and by participant, and the metadata was provided uncurated.

TCRbeta CDR3 regions were amplified from genomic DNA by means of the immunoSEQ Assay, a bias-controlled multiplex PCR. In the authors' own workflow: Within the assay, amplification of reference gene primers was used to estimate how many nucleated cells each sample contained. To quantify the absolute abundance of each unique TCRbeta CDR3 rearrangement, sequence reads were collapsed and filtered. For each sample, productive Simpson clonality was calculated as the square root of Simpson's diversity index over productive rearrangements. Imported from immuneACCESS, the table was reduced by TCRdb to in-frame sequences with V and J called. These copies leave out some clones; in studies compared against another copy, an unresolved V gene accounts for under half, and the cause of the remainder is not known. V and J calls and clone size are those listed in that table; D and trimming were worked out from the DNA. The sample table contains fewer than 200,000 clones; only one count was recorded for 81% of them. The ten largest clones represent 5.6% of the sample.

Enrolling through a virtual design, the prospective study's participants ranged in age from roughly 18 to 100 years and lived across roughly 24 United States geographic areas. In the prospective study, cohorts were assigned on the basis of participant-reported clinical history obtained from a screening survey and a study questionnaire. Each participant in the prospective study had whole blood, serum and a nasopharyngeal or oropharyngeal swab collected by mobile phlebotomists. Additional blood draws and questionnaires over an approximately 2-month period could optionally be provided by prospective study participants. Before DNA extraction, blood samples from the prospective study were shipped at room temperature or frozen. Of note for this clone: Its antigen is unknown. Per-base qualities were not stored, and no clone one base away is much larger.

Including the terminal cysteine and phenylalanine, the CDR3 comprises 14 residues. The CDR3 DNA has 42 bases and is translated from base 1. Trimming at the junction amounts to 6 bases on V and 8 bases on J, and the germline ends lie 17 bases apart. For CDR1 and CDR2, the germline V gene lists SGHAT and FQNNGV. The receptor chain draws on TRBV11-2 and TRBJ1-3; TRBD1 is possibly the D segment (6 matching bases). The receptor's source is a woman aged 40 to 49 with acute COVID-19. The sequencing input was PBMCs or T cells enriched from blood (not recorded which). CDR3 sequence: CASRMDRLADTIYF. The DNA sequence is as follows: TGTGCCAGCAGAATGGACAGACTAGCGGACACCATATATTTT.